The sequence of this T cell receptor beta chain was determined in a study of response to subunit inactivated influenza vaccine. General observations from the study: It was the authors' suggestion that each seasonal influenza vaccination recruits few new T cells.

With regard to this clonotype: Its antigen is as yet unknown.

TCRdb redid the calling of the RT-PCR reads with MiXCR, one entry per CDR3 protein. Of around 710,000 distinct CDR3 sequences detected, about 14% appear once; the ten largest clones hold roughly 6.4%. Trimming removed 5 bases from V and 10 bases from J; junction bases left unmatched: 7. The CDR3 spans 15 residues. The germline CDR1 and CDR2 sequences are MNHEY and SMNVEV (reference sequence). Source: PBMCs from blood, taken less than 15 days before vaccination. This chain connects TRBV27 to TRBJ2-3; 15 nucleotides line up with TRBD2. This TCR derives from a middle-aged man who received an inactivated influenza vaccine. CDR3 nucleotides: TGTGCCAGCAGTACCGGACTAGCGGGAGGGCCACCGCAGTATTTT. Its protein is CASSTGLAGGPPQYF.